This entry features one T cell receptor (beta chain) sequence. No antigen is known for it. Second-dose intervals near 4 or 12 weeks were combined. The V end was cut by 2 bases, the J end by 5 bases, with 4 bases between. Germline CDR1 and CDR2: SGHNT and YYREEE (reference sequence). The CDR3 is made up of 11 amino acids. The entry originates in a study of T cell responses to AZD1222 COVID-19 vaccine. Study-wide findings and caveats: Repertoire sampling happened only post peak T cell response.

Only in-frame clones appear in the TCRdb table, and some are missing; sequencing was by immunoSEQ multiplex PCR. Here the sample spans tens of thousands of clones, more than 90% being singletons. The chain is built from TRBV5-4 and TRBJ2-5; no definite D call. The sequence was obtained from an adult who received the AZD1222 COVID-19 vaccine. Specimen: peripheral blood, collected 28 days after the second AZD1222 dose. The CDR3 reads CASSLLETQYF. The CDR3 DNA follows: TGTGCCAGCAGCTTACTGGAGACCCAGTACTTC.